Listed below are T cell receptor beta chains from one sample, sequenced in a study of shared clonotypes between healthy human individuals. Assay: immunoSEQ multiplex PCR; the TCRdb copy retains only in-frame clones and omits some. The sample has under 2,000,000 clones; approximately 94% are singletons. The specimen was naive CD8+ T cells sorted from blood. The receptors were gathered from a man between 18 and 29 years old in good health. The CDR3 runs from the conserved cysteine through the conserved F or W. A D gene is named only where the DNA matches it firmly. The listing skips clone size in some rows; elsewhere it reads once, few, many or a size class.

v_gene: TRBV19
j_gene: TRBJ2-5
abundance: .
d_gene: .
CDR3aa: CASSTDLEETQYF
CDR3nt: TGTGCCAGTAGTACCGACTTGGAAGAGACCCAGTACTTC

v_gene: TRBV2
j_gene: TRBJ2-7
abundance: .
d_gene: TRBD1
CDR3aa: CASSDQGAFYEQYF
CDR3nt: TGTGCCAGCAGTGACCAGGGGGCGTTTTACGAGCAGTACTTC

v_gene: TRBV29-1
j_gene: TRBJ1-1
abundance: .
d_gene: .
CDR3aa: CSVGATGTEAFF
CDR3nt: TGCAGCGTAGGGGCCACGGGCACTGAAGCTTTCTTT

v_gene: TRBV5-4
j_gene: TRBJ2-5
abundance: .
d_gene: .
CDR3aa: CASSRAQETQYF
CDR3nt: TGTGCCAGCAGCCGGGCCCAAGAGACCCAGTACTTC

v_gene: TRBV27
j_gene: TRBJ2-7
abundance: .
d_gene: .
CDR3aa: CASSPGTREQYF
CDR3nt: TGTGCCAGCAGTCCGGGGACGAGGGAGCAGTACTTC

v_gene: TRBV5-1
j_gene: TRBJ1-1
abundance: .
d_gene: TRBD1
CDR3aa: CASSPRQGGPWAFF
CDR3nt: TGCGCCAGCAGCCCACGACAGGGGGGACCCTGGGCTTTCTTT

v_gene: TRBV9
j_gene: TRBJ2-7
abundance: .
d_gene: .
CDR3aa: CASSYTPGDEQYF
CDR3nt: TGTGCCAGCAGTTATACCCCAGGGGACGAGCAGTACTTC

v_gene: TRBV6-6
j_gene: TRBJ2-2
abundance: .
d_gene: .
CDR3aa: CASSYSKYSGELFF
CDR3nt: TGTGCCAGCAGTTACTCGAAATATTCCGGGGAGCTGTTTTTT

v_gene: TRBV7-2
j_gene: TRBJ2-1
abundance: .
d_gene: TRBD1
CDR3aa: CASSFGGTGGNEQFF
CDR3nt: TGTGCCAGCAGCTTCGGCGGGACAGGGGGGAATGAGCAGTTCTTC

v_gene: TRBV13
j_gene: TRBJ1-3
abundance: .
d_gene: .
CDR3aa: CASRDSSGNTIYF
CDR3nt: TGTGCCAGCAGGGACAGCTCTGGAAACACCATATATTTT

v_gene: TRBV6-1
j_gene: TRBJ1-6
abundance: few
d_gene: .
CDR3aa: CASSETGFNSPLHF
CDR3nt: TGTGCCAGCAGTGAAACAGGGTTCAATTCACCCCTCCACTTT

v_gene: TRBV25-1
j_gene: TRBJ1-1
abundance: .
d_gene: .
CDR3aa: CASSGETTEAFF
CDR3nt: TGTGCCAGCAGTGGAGAAACCACTGAAGCTTTCTTT

v_gene: TRBV30
j_gene: TRBJ2-1
abundance: .
d_gene: .
CDR3aa: CAWCKAGTNYNEQFF
CDR3nt: TGTGCCTGGTGTAAGGCGGGGACGAACTACAATGAGCAGTTCTTC

v_gene: TRBV9
j_gene: TRBJ2-1
abundance: .
d_gene: .
CDR3aa: CASSVETSSYNEQFF
CDR3nt: TGTGCCAGCAGCGTAGAAACTAGCTCCTACAATGAGCAGTTCTTC

v_gene: TRBV28
j_gene: TRBJ1-1
abundance: .
d_gene: .
CDR3aa: CASSRPLGWQENTEAFF
CDR3nt: TGTGCCAGCAGCCGCCCCTTGGGTTGGCAGGAGAACACTGAAGCTTTCTTT